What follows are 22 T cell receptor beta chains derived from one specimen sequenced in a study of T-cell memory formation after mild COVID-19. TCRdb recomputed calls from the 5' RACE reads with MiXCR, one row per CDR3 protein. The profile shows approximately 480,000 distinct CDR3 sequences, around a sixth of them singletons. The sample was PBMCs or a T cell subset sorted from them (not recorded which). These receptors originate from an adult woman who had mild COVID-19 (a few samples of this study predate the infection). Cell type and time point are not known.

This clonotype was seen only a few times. CDR3: CASSVQVQETQYF. The CDR3 DNA sequence: TGTGCCAGCAGTGTACAGGTCCAAGAGACCCAGTACTTC. V and J are TRBV6-6 and TRBJ2-5, with D maybe TRBD1 (5 bases). Trimming removed 5 bases at V and 1 base at J, with 8 bases between. CDR1 MNHNY and CDR2 SVGAGI come from the germline V gene (reference sequence). This CDR3 region has 13 residues.

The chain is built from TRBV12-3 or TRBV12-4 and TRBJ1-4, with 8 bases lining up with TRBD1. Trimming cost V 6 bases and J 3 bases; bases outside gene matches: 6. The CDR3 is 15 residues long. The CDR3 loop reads CASRATGGSNEKLFF. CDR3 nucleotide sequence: TGTGCCAGCAGGGCCACAGGGGGGTCTAATGAAAAACTGTTTTTT.

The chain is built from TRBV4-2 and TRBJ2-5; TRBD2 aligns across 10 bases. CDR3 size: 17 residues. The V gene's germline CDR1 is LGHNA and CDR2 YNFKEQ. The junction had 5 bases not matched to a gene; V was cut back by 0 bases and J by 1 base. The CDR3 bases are TGTGCCAGCAGCCAAGATCAATCTAGCGGGGGCCAAGAGACCCAGTACTTC. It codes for CASSQDQSSGGQETQYF.

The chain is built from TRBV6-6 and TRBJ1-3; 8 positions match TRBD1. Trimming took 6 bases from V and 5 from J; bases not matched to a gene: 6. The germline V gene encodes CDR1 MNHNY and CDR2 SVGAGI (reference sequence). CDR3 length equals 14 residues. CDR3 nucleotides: TGTGCCAGCAGCCCCGACAGGGGTCGAAACACCATATATTTT. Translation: CASSPDRGRNTIYF.

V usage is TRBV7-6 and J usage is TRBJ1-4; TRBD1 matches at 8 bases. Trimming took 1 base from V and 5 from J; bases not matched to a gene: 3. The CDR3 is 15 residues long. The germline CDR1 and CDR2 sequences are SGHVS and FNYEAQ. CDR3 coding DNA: TGTGCCAGCAGCTTAGGACAGGGGCTCAATGAAAAACTGTTTTTT. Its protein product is CASSLGQGLNEKLFF.

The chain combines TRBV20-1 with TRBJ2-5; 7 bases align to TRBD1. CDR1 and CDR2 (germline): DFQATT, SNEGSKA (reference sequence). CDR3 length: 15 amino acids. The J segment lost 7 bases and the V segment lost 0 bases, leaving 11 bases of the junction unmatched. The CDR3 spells CSARDLSGQLMTQYF. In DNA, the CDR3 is TGCAGTGCTAGAGATTTGTCGGGACAGCTAATGACCCAGTACTTC.

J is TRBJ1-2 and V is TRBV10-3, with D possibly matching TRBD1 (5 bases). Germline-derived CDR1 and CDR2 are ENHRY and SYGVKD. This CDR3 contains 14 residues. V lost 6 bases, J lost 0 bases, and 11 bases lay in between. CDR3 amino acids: CAIRGDRANYGYTF. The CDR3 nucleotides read TGTGCCATCAGGGGGGACCGCGCTAACTATGGCTACACCTTC.

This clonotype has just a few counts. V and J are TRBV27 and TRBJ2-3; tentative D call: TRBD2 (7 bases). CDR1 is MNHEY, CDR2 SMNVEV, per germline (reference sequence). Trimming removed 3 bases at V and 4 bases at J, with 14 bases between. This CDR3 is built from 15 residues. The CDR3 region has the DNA TGTGCCAGCAGTTTGGGGGGGGGCGGTTCAGATACGCAGTATTTT. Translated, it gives CASSLGGGGSDTQYF.

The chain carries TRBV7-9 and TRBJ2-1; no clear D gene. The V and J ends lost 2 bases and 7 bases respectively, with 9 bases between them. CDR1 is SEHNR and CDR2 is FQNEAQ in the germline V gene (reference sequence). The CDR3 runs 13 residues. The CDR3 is CASSLTPRNEQFF. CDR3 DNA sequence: TGTGCCAGCAGCTTAACGCCGCGGAATGAGCAGTTCTTC. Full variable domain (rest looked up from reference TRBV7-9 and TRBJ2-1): DTGVSQNPRHKITKRGQNVTFRCDPISEHNRLYWYRQTLGQGPEFLTYFQNEAQLEKSRLLSDRFSAERPKGSFSTLEIQRTEQGDSAMYLCASSLTPRNEQFFGPGTRLTVL.

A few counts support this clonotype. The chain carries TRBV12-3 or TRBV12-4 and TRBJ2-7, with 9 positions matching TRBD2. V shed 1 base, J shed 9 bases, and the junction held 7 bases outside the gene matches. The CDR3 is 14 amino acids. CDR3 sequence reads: CASSLGTSAGSQYF. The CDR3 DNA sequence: TGTGCCAGCAGTTTAGGGACTAGCGCCGGATCGCAGTACTTC.

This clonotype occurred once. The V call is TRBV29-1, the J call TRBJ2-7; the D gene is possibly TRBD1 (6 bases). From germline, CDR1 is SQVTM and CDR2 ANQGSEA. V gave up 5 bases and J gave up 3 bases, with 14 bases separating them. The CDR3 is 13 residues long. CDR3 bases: TGCAGCGTTTCCGGGACAACGAGCTACGAGCAGTACTTC. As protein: CSVSGTTSYEQYF.

Written as DNA, the CDR3 is TGTGCCAGCAGCCCTTGGGGCCCCGCGGAGGAGCAGTACTTC. Translation: CASSPWGPAEEQYF. The chain links TRBV9 to TRBJ2-7, with D perhaps TRBD1 (5 bases). The CDR3 contains 14 residues. V was trimmed by 4 bases and J by 7 bases, leaving 18 bases between them. Looked up from germline, CDR1 is SGDLS and CDR2 is YYNGEE.

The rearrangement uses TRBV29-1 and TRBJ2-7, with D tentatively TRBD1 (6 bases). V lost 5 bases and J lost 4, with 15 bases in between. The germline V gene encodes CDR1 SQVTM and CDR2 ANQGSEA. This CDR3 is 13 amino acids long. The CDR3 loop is CSVLGRGRYEQYF. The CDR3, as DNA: TGCAGCGTTCTGGGCAGGGGAAGGTACGAGCAGTACTTC.

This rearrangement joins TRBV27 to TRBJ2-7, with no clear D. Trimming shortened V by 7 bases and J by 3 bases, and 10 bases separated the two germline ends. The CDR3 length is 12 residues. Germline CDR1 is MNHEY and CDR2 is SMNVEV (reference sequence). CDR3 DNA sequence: TGTGCCAGCACCCGAAGAGTCTACGAGCAGTACTTC. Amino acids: CASTRRVYEQYF.

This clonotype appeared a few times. CDR3 in amino acids: CASSYSGIWFF. CDR3 in DNA: TGTGCCAGCAGTTACTCGGGGATTTGGTTCTTC. V usage is TRBV6-6 and J usage is TRBJ2-1; D remains ambiguous. Germline values: CDR1 MNHNY, CDR2 SVGAGI (reference sequence). V was trimmed by 0 bases and J by 15 bases, leaving 9 bases between them. The CDR3 extends over 11 amino acids.

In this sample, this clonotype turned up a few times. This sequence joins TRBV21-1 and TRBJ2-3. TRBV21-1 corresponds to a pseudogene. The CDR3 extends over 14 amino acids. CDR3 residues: CASSATLSTDTQYF. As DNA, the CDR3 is TGTGCCAGCAGCGCAACTCTCAGCACAGATACGCAGTATTTT.

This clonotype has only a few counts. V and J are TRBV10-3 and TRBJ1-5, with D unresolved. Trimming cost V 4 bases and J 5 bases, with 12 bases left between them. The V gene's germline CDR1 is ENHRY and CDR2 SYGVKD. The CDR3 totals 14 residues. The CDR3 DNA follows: TGTGCCATCAGTGTCGACGGGAGAGATCAGCCCCAGCATTTT. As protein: CAISVDGRDQPQHF.

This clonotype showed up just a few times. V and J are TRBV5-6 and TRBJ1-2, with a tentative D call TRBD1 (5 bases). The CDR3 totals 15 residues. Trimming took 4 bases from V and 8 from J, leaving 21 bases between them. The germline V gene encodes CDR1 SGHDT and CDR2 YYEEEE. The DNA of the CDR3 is TGTGCCAGCAGCGTTTCCGGCAGGGAGTTTGGGGGCTACACCTTC. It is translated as CASSVSGREFGGYTF. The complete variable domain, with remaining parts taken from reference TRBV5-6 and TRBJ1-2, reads DAGVTQSPTHLIKTRGQQVTLRCSPKSGHDTVSWYQQALGQGPQFIFQYYEEEERQRGNFPDRFSGHQFPNYSSELNVNALLLGDSALYLCASSVSGREFGGYTFGSGTRLTVV.

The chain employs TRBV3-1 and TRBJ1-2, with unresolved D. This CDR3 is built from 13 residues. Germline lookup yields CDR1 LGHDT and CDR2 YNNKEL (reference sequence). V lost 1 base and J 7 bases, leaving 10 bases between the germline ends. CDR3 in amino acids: CASSQVREAGYTF. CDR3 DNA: TGTGCCAGCAGCCAAGTTAGAGAGGCTGGCTACACCTTC.

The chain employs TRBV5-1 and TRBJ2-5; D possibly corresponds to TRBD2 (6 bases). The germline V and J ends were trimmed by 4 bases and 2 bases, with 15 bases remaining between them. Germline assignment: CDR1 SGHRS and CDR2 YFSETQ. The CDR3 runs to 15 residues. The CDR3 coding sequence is TGCGCCAGCAGCGCGGGACTGAAGTCACAAGAGACCCAGTACTTC. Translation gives CASSAGLKSQETQYF. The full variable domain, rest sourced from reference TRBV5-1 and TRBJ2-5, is KAGVTQTPRYLIKTRGQQVTLSCSPISGHRSVSWYQQTPGQGLQFLFEYFSETQRNKGNFPGRFSGRQFSNSRSEMNVSTLELGDSALYLCASSAGLKSQETQYFGPGTRLLVL.

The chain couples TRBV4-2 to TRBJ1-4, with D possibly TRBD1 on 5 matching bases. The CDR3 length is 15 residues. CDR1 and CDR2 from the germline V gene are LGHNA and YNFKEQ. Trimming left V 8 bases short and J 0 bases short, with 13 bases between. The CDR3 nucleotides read TGTGCCAGCTCCACGACAGTTGCAACTAATGAAAAACTGTTTTTT. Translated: CASSTTVATNEKLFF.

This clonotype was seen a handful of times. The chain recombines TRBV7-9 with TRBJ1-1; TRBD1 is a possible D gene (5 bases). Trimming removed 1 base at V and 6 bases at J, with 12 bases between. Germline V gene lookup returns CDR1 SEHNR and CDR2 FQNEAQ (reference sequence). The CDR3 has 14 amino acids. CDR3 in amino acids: CASSLEVGRAEAFF. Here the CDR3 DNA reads TGTGCCAGCAGCTTAGAAGTGGGCAGGGCTGAAGCTTTCTTT.